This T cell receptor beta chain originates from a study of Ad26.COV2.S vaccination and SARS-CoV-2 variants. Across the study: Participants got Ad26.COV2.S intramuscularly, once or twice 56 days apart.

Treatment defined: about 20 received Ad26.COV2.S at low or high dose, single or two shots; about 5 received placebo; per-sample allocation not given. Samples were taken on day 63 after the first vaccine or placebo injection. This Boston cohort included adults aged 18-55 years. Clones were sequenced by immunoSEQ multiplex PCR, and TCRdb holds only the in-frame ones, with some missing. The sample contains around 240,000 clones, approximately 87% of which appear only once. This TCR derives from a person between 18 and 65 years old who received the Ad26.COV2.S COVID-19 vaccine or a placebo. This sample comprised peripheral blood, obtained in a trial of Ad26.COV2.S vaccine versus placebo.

The CDR3 here is CASSSATARYGYTF. The CDR3 DNA reads as TGTGCCAGCAGTTCTGCGACAGCGAGATATGGCTACACCTTC. V usage is TRBV28 and J usage is TRBJ1-2, with D possibly being TRBD1 (5 bases). Trimming left V 4 bases short and J 5 bases short, with 14 bases between. The CDR3 covers 14 residues. Germline V gives CDR1 MDHEN, CDR2 SYDVKM.